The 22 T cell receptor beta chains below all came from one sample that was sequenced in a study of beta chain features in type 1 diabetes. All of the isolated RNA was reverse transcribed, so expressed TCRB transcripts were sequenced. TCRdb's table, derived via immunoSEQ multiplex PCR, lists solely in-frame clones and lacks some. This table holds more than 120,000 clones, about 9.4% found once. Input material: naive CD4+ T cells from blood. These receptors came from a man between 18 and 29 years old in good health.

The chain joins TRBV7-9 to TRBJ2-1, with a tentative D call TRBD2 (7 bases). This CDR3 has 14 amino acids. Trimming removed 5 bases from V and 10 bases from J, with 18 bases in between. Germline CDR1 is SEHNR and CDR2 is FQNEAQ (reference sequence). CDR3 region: CASSPIGGGVEQFF. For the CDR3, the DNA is TGTGCCAGCAGCCCGATAGGGGGGGGAGTGGAGCAGTTCTTC.

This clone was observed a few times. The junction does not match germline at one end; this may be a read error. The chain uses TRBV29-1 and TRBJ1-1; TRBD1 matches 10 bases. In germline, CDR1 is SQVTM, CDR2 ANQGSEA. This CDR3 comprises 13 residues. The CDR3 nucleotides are TGCAGCGCCTTGACAGGGGGCAACATTGAAGCTTTCTTT. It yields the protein CSALTGGNIEAFF.

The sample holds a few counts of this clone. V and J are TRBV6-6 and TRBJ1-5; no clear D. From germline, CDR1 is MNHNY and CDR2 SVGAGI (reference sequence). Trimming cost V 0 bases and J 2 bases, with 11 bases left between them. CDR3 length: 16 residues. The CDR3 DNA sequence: TGTGCCAGCAGTTACTCTTCGTTCGAGGGCAATCAGCCCCAGCATTTT. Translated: CASSYSSFEGNQPQHF.

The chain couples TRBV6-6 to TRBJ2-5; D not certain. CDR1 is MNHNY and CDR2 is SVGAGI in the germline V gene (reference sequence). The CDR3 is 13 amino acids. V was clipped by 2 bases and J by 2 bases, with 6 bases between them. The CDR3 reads CASSYLVQETQYF. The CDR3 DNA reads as TGTGCCAGCAGTTACCTCGTTCAAGAGACCCAGTACTTC.

In DNA form, the CDR3 reads TGCGCCAGCAGCCATATAGCGGGGTCGAACACCGGGGAGCTGTTTTTT. This sequence encodes CASSHIAGSNTGELFF. The chain employs TRBV5-1 and TRBJ2-2; the match to TRBD2 covers 8 bases. The CDR3 has 16 amino acids. J lost 0 bases, V lost 4 bases, and 5 bases had no gene match. The V gene's germline CDR1 is SGHRS and CDR2 YFSETQ.

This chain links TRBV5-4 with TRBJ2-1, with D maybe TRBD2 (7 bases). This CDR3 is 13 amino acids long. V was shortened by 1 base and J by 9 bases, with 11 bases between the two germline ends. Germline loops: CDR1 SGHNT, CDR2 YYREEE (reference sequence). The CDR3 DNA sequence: TGTGCCAGCAGCTTGAGGGGGGGCGGTGAGCAGTTCTTC. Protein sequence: CASSLRGGGEQFF.

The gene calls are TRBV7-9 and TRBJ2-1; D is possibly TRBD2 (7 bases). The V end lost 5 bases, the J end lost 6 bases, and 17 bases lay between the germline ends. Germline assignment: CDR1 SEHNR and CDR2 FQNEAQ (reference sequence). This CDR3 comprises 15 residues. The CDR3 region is CASSKGGGGLNEQFF. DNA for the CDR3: TGTGCCAGCAGCAAAGGTGGCGGGGGCCTCAATGAGCAGTTCTTC.

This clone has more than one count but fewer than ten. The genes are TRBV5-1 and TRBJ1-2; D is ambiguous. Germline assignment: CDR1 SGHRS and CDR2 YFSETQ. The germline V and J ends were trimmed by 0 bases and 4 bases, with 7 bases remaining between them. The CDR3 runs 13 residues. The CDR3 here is CASSLVGSYGYTF. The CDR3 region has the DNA TGCGCCAGCAGCTTGGTTGGGAGCTATGGCTACACCTTC. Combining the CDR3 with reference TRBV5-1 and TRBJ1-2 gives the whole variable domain KAGVTQTPRYLIKTRGQQVTLSCSPISGHRSVSWYQQTPGQGLQFLFEYFSETQRNKGNFPGRFSGRQFSNSRSEMNVSTLELGDSALYLCASSLVGSYGYTFGSGTRLTVV.

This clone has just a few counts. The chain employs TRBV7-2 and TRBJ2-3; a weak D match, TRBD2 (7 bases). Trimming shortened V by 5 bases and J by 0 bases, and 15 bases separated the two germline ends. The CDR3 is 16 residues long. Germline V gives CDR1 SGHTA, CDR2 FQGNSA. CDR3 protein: CASSRPGGPSTDTQYF. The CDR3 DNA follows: TGTGCCAGCAGCCGACCGGGGGGCCCTAGCACAGATACGCAGTATTTT.

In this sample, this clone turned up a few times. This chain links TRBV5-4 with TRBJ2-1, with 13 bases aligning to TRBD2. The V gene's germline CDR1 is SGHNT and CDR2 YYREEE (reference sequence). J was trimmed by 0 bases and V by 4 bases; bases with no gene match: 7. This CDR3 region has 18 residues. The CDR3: CASSPGLAGRSSYNEQFF. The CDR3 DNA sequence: TGTGCCAGCAGCCCGGGACTAGCGGGGCGATCCTCCTACAATGAGCAGTTCTTC.

CDR3 bases: TGCGCCAGCAGCCGAGAGTGGGGGGAACAGTTTGTTCAGTACTTC. It specifies CASSREWGEQFVQYF. The chain uses TRBV4-3 and TRBJ2-4, with D perhaps matching TRBD2 (6 bases). The CDR3 contains 15 residues. Per germline, CDR1 LGHNA and CDR2 YSLEER. V gave up 4 bases and J gave up 11 bases, with 21 bases separating them.

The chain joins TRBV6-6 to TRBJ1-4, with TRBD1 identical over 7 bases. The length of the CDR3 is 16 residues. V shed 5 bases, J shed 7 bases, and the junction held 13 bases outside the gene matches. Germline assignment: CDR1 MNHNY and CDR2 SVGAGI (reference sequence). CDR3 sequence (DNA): TGTGCCAGCAGTACCAATCGACAGGGCAATGTTGAAAAACTGTTTTTT. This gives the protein CASSTNRQGNVEKLFF.

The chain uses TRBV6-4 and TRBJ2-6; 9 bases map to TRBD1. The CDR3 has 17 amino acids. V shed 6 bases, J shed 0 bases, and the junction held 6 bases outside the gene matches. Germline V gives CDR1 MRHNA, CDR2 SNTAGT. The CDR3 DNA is TGTGCCAGCAGGTTCGGGACAGGGTACTCTGGGGCCAACGTCCTGACTTTC. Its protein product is CASRFGTGYSGANVLTF.

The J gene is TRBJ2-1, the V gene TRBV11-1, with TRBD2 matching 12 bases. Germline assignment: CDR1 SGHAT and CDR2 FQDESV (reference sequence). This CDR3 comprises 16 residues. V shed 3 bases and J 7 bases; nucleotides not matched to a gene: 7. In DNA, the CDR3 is TGTGCCAGCAGCTTTAGGCTAGCGGGGGGGCTTAATGAGCAGTTCTTC. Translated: CASSFRLAGGLNEQFF. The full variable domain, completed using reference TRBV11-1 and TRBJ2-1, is EAEVAQSPRYKITEKSQAVAFWCDPISGHATLYWYRQILGQGPELLVQFQDESVVDDSQLPKDRFSAERLKGVDSTLKIQPAELGDSAMYLCASSFRLAGGLNEQFFGPGTRLTVL.

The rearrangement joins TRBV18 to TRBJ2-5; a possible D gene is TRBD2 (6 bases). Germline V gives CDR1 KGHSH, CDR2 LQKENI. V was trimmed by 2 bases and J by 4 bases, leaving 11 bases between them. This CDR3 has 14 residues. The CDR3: CASSPKEGRETQYF. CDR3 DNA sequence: TGTGCCAGCTCACCAAAGGAGGGCAGAGAGACCCAGTACTTC. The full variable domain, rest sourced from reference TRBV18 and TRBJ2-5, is NAGVMQNPRHLVRRRGQEARLRCSPMKGHSHVYWYRQLPEEGLKFMVYLQKENIIDESGMPKERFSAEFPKEGPSILRIQQVVRGDSAAYFCASSPKEGRETQYFGPGTRLLVL.

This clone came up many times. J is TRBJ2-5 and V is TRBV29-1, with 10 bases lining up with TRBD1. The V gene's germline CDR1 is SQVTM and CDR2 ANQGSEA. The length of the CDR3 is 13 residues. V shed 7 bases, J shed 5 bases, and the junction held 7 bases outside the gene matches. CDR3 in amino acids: CSAGDRGGETQYF. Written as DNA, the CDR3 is TGCAGCGCCGGGGACAGGGGAGGGGAGACCCAGTACTTC.

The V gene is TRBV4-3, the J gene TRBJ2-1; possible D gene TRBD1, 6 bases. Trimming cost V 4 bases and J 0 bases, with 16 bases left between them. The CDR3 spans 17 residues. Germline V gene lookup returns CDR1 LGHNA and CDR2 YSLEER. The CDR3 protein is CASSLRTVGGSYNEQFF. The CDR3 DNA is TGCGCCAGCAGCCTAAGGACAGTGGGTGGCTCCTACAATGAGCAGTTCTTC.

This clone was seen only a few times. CDR3 DNA: TGTGCCAGCAGCGACGGGACCTACGAGCAGTACTTC. Encoded protein: CASSDGTYEQYF. The chain combines TRBV2 with TRBJ2-7, with D maybe TRBD2 (5 bases). Germline assignment: CDR1 SNHLY and CDR2 FYNNEI. The ends were cut back, 6 bases at V and 2 bases at J, with 8 bases in the middle. This CDR3 region has 12 residues.

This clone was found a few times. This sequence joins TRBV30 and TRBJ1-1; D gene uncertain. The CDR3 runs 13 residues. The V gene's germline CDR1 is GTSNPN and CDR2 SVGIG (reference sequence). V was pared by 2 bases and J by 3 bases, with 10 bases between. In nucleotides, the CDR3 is TGTGCCTGGAGTTACAGACCTGACACTGAAGCTTTCTTT. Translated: CAWSYRPDTEAFF.

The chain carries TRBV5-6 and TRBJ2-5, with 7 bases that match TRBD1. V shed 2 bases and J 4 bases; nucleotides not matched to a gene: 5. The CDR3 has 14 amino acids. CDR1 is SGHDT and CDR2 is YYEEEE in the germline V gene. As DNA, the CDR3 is TGTGCCAGCAGCTTAGACAGGGCCTCAGAGACCCAGTACTTC. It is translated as CASSLDRASETQYF.

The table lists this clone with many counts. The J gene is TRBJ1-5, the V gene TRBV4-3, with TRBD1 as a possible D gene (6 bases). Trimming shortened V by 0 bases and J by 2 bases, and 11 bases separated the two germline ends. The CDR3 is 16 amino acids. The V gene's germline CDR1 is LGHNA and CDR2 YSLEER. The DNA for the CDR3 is TGCGCCAGCAGCCAAGATAGGGGGACACGCAATCAGCCCCAGCATTTT. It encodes CASSQDRGTRNQPQHF.

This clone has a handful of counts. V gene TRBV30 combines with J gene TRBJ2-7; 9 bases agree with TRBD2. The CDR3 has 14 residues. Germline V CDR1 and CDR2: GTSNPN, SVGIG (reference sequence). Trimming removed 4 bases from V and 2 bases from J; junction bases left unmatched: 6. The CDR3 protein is CAWTPSGATYEQYF. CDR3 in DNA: TGTGCCTGGACTCCTAGCGGGGCCACCTACGAGCAGTACTTC.